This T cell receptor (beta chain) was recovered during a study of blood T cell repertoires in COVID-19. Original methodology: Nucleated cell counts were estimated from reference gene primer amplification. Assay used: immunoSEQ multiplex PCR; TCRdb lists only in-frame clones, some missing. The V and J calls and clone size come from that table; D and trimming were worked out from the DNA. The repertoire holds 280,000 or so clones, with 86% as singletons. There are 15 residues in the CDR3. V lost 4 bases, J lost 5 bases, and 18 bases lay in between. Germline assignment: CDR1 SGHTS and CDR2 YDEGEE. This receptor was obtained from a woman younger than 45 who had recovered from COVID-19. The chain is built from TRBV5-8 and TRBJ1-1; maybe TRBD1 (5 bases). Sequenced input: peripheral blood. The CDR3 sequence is CASSPGRGRRTEAFF. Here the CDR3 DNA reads TGTGCCAGCAGCCCGGGGAGGGGCAGGAGGACTGAAGCTTTCTTT.